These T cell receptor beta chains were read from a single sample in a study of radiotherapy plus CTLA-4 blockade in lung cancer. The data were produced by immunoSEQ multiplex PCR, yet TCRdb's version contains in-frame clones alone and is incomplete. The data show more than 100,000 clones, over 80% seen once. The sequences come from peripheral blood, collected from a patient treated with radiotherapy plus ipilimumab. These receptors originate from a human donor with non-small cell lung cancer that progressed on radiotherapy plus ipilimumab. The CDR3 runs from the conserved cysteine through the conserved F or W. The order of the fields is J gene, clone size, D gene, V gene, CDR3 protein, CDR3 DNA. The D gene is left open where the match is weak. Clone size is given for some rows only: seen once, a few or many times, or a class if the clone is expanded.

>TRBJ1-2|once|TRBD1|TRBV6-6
CASSYEGATGYGYTF
TGTGCCAGCAGTTATGAGGGGGCTACGGGGTATGGCTACACCTTC
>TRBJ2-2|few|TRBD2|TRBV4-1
CASSQGQREGLGELFF
TGCGCCAGCAGCCAAGGGCAGCGGGAGGGCCTCGGGGAGCTGTTTTTT
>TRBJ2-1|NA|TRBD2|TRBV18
CASSQRDYPGGAEQFF
TGTGCCAGCTCACAACGGGACTACCCGGGGGGGGCTGAGCAGTTCTTC
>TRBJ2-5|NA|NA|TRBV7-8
CASSLEVWRSRETQYF
TGTGCCAGCAGCTTAGAGGTCTGGCGGAGTAGGGAGACCCAGTACTTC
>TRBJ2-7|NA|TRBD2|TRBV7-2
CASSLGTSGRYEQYF
TGTGCCAGCAGCTTGGGAACTAGCGGGAGGTACGAGCAGTACTTC
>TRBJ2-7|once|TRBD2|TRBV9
CASSVDSGTIYEQYF
TGTGCCAGCAGCGTAGATAGCGGGACCATCTACGAGCAGTACTTC
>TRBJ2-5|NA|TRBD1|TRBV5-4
CASSGLTGGGETQYF
TGTGCCAGCAGCGGATTAACAGGGGGCGGAGAGACCCAGTACTTC
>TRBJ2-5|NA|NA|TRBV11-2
CASSLDIETQYF
TGTGCCAGCAGCTTAGATATAGAGACCCAGTACTTC
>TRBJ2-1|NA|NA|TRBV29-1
CSGFYNEQFF
TGCAGCGGATTTTACAATGAGCAGTTCTTC
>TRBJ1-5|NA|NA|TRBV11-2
CASSLGQDQPQHF
TGTGCCAGCAGCTTAGGACAGGACCAGCCCCAGCATTTT
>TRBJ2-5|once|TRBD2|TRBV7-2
CASSLGLAGGLETQYF
TGTGCCAGCAGCTTAGGGCTAGCGGGAGGGTTAGAGACCCAGTACTTC
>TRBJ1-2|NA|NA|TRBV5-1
CASSSDGFYGYTF
TGCGCCAGCAGCTCGGACGGATTCTATGGCTACACCTTC
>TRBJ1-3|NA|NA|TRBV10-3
CAATPMALGNTIYF
TGTGCCGCCACCCCGATGGCGTTGGGAAACACCATATATTTT
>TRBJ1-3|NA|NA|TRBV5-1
CASSFDLSGNTIYF
TGCGCCAGCAGCTTCGATCTCTCTGGAAACACCATATATTTT
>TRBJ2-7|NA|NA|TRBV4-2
CASSQDVLGADYEQYF
TGTGCCAGCAGCCAAGATGTTTTGGGGGCCGACTACGAGCAGTACTTC
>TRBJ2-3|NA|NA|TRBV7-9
CASSFPGLSTDTQYF
TGTGCCAGCAGCTTTCCGGGACTGAGCACAGATACGCAGTATTTT
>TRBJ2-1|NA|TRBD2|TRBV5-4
CASSLAAGGISSYNEQFF
TGTGCCAGCAGCTTGGCCGCGGGGGGGATTAGCTCCTACAATGAGCAGTTCTTC
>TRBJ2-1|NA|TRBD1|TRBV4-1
CASSQDIGWGTGTNEQFF
TGCGCCAGCAGCCAAGATATTGGTTGGGGGACAGGGACCAATGAGCAGTTCTTC
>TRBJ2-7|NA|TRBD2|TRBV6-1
CASRASGSYEQYF
TGTGCCAGCAGGGCTAGCGGGAGCTACGAGCAGTACTTC
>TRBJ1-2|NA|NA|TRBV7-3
CASSQPGHPSDYGHTF
TGTGCCAGCAGTCAACCTGGACACCCCTCCGACTATGGCCACACCTTC
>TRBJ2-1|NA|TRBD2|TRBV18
CASSQGLVGRNEQFF
TGTGCCAGCTCCCAAGGACTAGTTGGTCGAAATGAGCAGTTCTTC
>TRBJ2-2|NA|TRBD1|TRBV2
CARGTATSNTGELFF
TGTGCCAGGGGGACAGCGACCTCGAACACCGGGGAGCTGTTTTTT
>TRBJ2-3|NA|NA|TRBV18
CATSLGVGGTDTQYF
TGTGCCACCTCCCTAGGGGTAGGAGGCACAGATACGCAGTATTTT
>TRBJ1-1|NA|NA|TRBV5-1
CASSGRTGVQTEAFF
TGCGCCAGCAGCGGACGGACGGGGGTTCAGACTGAAGCTTTCTTT
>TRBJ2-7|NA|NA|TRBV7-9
CASSLAPGGNASYEQYF
TGTGCCAGCAGCTTAGCGCCCGGCGGGAATGCCTCCTACGAGCAGTACTTC
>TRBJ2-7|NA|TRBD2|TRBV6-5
CASTPSGRSYEQYF
TGTGCCAGCACCCCCAGCGGGAGGTCCTACGAGCAGTACTTC
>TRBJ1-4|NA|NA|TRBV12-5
CASGPSFGKLFF
TGTGCTAGTGGTCCTTCCTTCGGAAAACTGTTTTTT